A single T cell receptor (beta chain) is shown here with its context. Antigen unknown. This entry is derived from a study of cytomegalovirus exposure and HLA in healthy donors. Overall study context: From HLA-typed donors, an early data release held approximately 85 million unique TCRs. Overall study results and limits: Per a prior analysis, the majority of TCR beta V segments were productive roughly 87% or roughly 30% of the time. Highly shared sequence variants in one cluster were likely a sequencing artifact.

PCR amplification relied on 60 Vbeta primers (plus 13 Jbeta primers). Generated by immunoSEQ multiplex PCR, the TCRdb table keeps only in-frame clones and is missing some. This sample has about 160,000 clones, with 80% found just once. Germline lookup yields CDR1 LGHNA and CDR2 YSLEER. The ends lost 4 bases at V and 2 bases at J; junction bases unmatched: 12. CDR3 length equals 17 residues. The gene calls are TRBV4-3 and TRBJ1-2; 8 nucleotides line up with TRBD1. This clonotype was obtained from a man aged 30 to 39 in good health and CMV-seronegative. The sequenced sample was PBMCs. The CDR3 region has the DNA TGCGCCAGCAGCCTCTTTCCCCGAGGACAGGGCAACTATGGCTACACCTTC. It yields the protein CASSLFPRGQGNYGYTF.